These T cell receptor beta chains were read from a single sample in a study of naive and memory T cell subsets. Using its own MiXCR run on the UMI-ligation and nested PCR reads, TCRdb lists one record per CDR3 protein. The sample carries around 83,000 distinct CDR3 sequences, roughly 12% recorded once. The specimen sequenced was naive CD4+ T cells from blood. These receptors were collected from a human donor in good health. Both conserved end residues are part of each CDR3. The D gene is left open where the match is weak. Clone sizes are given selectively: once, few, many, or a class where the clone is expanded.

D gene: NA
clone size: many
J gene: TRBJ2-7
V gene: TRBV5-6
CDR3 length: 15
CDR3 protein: CASSLVDSLADEQYF
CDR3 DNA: TGTGCCAGCAGCTTGGTTGACTCCCTGGCGGACGAGCAGTACTTC

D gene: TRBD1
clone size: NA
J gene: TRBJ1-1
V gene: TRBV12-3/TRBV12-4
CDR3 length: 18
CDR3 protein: CASSPYNNPGQGRTEAFF
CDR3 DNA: TGTGCCAGCAGTCCATACAACAATCCGGGACAGGGGAGGACTGAAGCTTTCTTT

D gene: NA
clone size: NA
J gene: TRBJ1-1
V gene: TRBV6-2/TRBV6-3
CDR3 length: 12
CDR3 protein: CASSYSAGTAFF
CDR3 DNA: TGTGCCAGCAGTTACTCCGCGGGGACGGCTTTCTTT

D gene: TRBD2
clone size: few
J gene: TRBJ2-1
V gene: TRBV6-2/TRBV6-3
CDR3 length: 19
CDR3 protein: CASSLLVAGGRPIYNEQFF
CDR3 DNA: TGTGCCAGCAGTCTACTCGTCGCGGGGGGCCGTCCCATCTACAATGAGCAGTTCTTC

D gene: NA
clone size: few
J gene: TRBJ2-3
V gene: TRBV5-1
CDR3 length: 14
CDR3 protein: CASALPLDSSTQYF
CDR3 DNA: TGCGCCAGCGCCTTACCTCTTGACTCGTCCACGCAGTATTTT

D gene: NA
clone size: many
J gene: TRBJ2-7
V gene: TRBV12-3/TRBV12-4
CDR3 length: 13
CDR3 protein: CASSPTPRYEQYF
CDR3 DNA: TGTGCCAGCAGCCCGACTCCCCGCTACGAGCAGTACTTC

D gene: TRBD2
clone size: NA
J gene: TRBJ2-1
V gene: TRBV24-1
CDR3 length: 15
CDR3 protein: CATALSGSSYNEQFF
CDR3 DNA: TGTGCCACCGCCCTCAGCGGGAGCTCCTACAATGAGCAGTTCTTC

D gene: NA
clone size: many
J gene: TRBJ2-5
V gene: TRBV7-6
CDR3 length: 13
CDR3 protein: CASSLSPAETQYF
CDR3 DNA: TGTGCCAGCAGCTTAAGCCCGGCAGAGACCCAGTACTTC

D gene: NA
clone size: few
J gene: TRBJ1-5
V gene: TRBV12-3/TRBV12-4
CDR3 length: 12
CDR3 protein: CASSSQNQPQHF
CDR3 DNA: TGTGCCAGCAGTTCACAAAATCAGCCCCAGCATTTT

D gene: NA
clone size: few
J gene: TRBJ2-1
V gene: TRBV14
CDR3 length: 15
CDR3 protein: CASSFNARSYNEQFF
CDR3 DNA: TGTGCCAGCAGTTTCAACGCTAGGTCCTACAATGAGCAGTTCTTC

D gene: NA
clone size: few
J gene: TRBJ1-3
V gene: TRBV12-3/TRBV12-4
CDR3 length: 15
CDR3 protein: CASTDQWLSGNTIYF
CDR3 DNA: TGTGCCAGCACCGACCAGTGGCTCTCTGGAAACACCATATATTTT

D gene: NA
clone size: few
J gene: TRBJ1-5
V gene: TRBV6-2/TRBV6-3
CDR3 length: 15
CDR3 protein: CASSKNRVNNQPQHF
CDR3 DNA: TGTGCCAGCAGCAAAAACCGGGTTAACAATCAGCCCCAGCATTTT

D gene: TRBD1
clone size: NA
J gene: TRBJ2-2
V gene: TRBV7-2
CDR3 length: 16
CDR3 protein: CASSLVGTVVTGELFF
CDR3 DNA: TGTGCCAGCAGCTTAGTCGGGACAGTTGTCACCGGGGAGCTGTTTTTT

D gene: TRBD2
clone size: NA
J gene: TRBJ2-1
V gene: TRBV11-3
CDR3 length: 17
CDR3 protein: CASSRTAPSGALNEQFF
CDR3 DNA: TGTGCCAGCAGCCGCACCGCCCCCAGCGGGGCCCTCAATGAGCAGTTCTTC

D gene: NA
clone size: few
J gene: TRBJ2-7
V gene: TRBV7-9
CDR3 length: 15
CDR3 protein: CASSPQGGRTYEQYF
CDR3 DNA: TGTGCCAGCAGCCCGCAGGGTGGGCGGACCTACGAGCAGTACTTC

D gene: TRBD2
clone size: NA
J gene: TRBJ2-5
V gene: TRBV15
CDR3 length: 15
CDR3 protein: CATSRGSGREETQYF
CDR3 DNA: TGTGCCACCAGCAGAGGTAGCGGGAGGGAAGAGACCCAGTACTTC

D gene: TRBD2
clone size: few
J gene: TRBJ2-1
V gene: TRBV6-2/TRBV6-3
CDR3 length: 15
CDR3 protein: CASLAAVSSYNEQFF
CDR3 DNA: TGTGCCAGCCTAGCGGCGGTGAGCTCCTACAATGAGCAGTTCTTC

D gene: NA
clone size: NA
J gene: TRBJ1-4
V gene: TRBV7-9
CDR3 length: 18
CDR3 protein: CASSSTGPLGIVGEKLFF
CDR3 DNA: TGTGCCAGCAGCTCAACAGGGCCCCTGGGGATAGTCGGTGAAAAACTGTTTTTT

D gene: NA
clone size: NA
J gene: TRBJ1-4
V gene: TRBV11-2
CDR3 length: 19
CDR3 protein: CASSNRVGLNRATNEKLFF
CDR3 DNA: TGTGCCAGCAGCAACAGGGTGGGACTTAATCGGGCAACTAATGAAAAACTGTTTTTT

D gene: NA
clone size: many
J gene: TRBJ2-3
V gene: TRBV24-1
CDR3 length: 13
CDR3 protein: CATSDLDTDTQYF
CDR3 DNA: TGTGCCACCAGTGATTTAGACACAGATACGCAGTATTTT

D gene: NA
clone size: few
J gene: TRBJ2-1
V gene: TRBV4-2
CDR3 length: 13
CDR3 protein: CASSPATRYEQFF
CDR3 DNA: TGTGCCAGCAGCCCCGCCACGCGCTATGAGCAGTTCTTC

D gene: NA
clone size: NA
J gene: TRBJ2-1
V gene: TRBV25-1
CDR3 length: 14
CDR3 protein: CASSEFVAGDEQFF
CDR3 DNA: TGTGCCAGCAGTGAATTTGTCGCGGGCGATGAGCAGTTCTTC

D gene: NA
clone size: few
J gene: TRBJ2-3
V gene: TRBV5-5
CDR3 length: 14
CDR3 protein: CASSRGTSTDTQYF
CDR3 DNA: TGTGCCAGCAGCCGCGGGACTAGCACAGATACGCAGTATTTT

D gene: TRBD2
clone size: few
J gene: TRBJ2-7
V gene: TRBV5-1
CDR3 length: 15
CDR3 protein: CASSSSSGGSYEQYF
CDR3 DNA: TGCGCCAGCAGCTCCAGTAGCGGGGGGAGCTACGAGCAGTACTTC

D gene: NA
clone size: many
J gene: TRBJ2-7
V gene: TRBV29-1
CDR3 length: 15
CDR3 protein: CSVGSSGSRSYEQYF
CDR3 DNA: TGCAGCGTTGGGTCGAGCGGGTCCCGCTCCTACGAGCAGTACTTC

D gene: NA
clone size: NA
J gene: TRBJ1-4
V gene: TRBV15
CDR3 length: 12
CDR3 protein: CATSVGDEKLFF
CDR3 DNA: TGTGCCACCAGTGTCGGGGACGAAAAACTGTTTTTT

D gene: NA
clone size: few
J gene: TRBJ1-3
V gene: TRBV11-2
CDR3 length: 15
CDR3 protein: CASSLEAQPGNTIYF
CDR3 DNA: TGTGCCAGCAGCTTAGAGGCGCAGCCAGGGAACACCATATATTTT

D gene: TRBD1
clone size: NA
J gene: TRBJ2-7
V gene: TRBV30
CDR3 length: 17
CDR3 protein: CAWNRDRGGDVSYEQYF
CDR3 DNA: TGTGCCTGGAACCGGGACAGGGGAGGGGATGTCTCCTACGAGCAGTACTTC

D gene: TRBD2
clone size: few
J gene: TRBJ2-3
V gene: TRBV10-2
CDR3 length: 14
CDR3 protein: CASRPGLAGDTQYF
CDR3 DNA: TGCGCCAGCAGACCGGGACTAGCGGGAGATACGCAGTATTTT

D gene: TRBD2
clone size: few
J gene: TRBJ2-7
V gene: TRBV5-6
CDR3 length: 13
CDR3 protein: CASSFMGRVEQYF
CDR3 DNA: TGTGCCAGCAGCTTCATGGGGAGGGTCGAGCAGTACTTC

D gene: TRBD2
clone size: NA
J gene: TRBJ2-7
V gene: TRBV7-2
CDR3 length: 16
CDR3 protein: CASSLTPGGPAYEQYF
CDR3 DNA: TGTGCCAGCAGCTTAACTCCGGGAGGTCCTGCCTACGAGCAGTACTTC

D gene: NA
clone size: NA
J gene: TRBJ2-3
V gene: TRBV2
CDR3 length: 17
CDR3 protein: CASSADVGATSTDTQYF
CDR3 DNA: TGTGCCAGCAGCGCAGACGTCGGGGCGACGAGCACAGATACGCAGTATTTT

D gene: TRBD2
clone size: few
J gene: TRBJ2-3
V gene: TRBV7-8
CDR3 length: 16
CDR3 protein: CASTWTSGIPGDTQYF
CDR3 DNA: TGTGCCAGCACGTGGACTAGCGGGATTCCGGGCGATACGCAGTATTTT

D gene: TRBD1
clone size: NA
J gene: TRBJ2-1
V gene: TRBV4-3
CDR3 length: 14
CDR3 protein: CASSRRTGNNEQFF
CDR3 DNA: TGCGCCAGCAGCCGCCGGACAGGAAACAATGAGCAGTTCTTC

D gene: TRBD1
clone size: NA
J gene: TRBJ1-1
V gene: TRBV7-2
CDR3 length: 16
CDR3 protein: CASSSGQGAMNTEAFF
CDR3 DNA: TGTGCCAGCAGCTCAGGACAGGGGGCCATGAACACTGAAGCTTTCTTT

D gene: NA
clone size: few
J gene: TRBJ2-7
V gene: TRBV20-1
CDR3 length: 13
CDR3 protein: CSARVQDQREQYF
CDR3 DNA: TGCAGTGCTAGAGTTCAGGACCAGCGGGAGCAGTACTTC

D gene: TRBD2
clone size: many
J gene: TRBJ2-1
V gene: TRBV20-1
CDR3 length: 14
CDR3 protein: CSARRGSSYNEQFF
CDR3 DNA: TGCAGTGCTAGACGCGGGAGCTCCTACAATGAGCAGTTCTTC

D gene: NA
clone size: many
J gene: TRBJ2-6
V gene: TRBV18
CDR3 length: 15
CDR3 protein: CASSPQGAGANVLTF
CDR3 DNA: TGTGCCAGCTCACCTCAGGGTGCTGGGGCCAACGTCCTGACTTTC

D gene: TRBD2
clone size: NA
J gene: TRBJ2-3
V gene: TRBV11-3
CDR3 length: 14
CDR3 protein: CASSSGLAADTQYF
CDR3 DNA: TGTGCCAGCAGCTCCGGACTAGCGGCAGATACGCAGTATTTT

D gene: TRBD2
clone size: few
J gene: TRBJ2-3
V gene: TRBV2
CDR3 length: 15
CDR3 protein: CASSELAGVRDTQYF
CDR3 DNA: TGTGCCAGCAGTGAACTAGCGGGAGTGAGGGATACGCAGTATTTT

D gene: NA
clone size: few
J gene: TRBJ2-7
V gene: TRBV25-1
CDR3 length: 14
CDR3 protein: CASSSIMRDYEQYF
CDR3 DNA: TGTGCCAGTTCGTCCATAATGCGGGACTACGAGCAGTACTTC

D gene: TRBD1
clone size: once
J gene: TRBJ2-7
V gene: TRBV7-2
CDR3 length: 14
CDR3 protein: CASSFGTVSYEQYF
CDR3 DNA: TGTGCCAGCAGCTTTGGGACAGTGTCCTACGAGCAGTACTTC

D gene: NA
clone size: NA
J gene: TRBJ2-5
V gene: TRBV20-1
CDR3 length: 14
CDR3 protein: CSAREVQASGAQYF
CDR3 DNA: TGCAGTGCTAGAGAGGTACAGGCCTCCGGGGCCCAGTACTTC

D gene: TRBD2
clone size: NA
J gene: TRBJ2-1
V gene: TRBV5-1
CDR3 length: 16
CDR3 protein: CASSLAGSGGAGEQFF
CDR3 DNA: TGCGCCAGCAGCTTGGCTGGGAGCGGGGGGGCAGGAGAGCAGTTCTTC

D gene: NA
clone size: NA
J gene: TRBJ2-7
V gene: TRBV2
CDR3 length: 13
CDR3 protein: CASRKGASYEQYF
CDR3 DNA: TGTGCCAGCAGAAAAGGGGCCTCCTACGAGCAGTACTTC

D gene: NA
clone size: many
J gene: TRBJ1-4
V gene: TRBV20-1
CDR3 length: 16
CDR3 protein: CSAIPRGYRDNEKLFF
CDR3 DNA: TGCAGTGCTATACCAAGGGGGTACAGGGATAATGAAAAACTGTTTTTT

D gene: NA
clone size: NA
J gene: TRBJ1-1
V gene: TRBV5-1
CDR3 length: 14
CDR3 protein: CASSLEGQNTEAFF
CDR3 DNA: TGCGCCAGCAGCTTGGAAGGCCAGAACACTGAAGCTTTCTTT

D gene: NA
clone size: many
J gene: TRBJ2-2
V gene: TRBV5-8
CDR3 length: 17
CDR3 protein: CASRKFAGAVNTGELFF
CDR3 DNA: TGTGCCAGCCGAAAGTTCGCGGGGGCGGTTAACACCGGGGAGCTGTTTTTT

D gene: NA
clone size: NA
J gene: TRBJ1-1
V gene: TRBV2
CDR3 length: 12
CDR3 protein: CASSVIGYEAFF
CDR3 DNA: TGTGCCAGCAGTGTGATAGGCTATGAAGCTTTCTTT

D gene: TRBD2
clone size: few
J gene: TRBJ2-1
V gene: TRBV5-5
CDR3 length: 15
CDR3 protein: CASSLSGSPYNEQFF
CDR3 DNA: TGTGCCAGCAGTCTCAGCGGGAGTCCCTACAATGAGCAGTTCTTC

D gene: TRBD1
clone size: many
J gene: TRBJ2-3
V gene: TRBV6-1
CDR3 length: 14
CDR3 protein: CASCRDRVADTQYF
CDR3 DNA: TGTGCCAGCTGCCGGGACAGGGTGGCAGATACGCAGTATTTT

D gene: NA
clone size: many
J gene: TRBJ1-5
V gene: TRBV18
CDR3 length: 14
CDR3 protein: CASSPKTGGQPQHF
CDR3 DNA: TGTGCCAGCTCACCAAAAACTGGGGGGCAGCCCCAGCATTTT

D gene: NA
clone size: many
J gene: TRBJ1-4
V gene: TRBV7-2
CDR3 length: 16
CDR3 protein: CASSLQGPATNEKLFF
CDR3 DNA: TGTGCCAGCAGCTTACAGGGGCCAGCAACTAATGAAAAACTGTTTTTT

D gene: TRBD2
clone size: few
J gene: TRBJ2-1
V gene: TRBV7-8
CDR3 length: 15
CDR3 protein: CASSPLAGIINEQFF
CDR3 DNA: TGTGCCAGCAGCCCTCTAGCGGGAATAATCAATGAGCAGTTCTTC

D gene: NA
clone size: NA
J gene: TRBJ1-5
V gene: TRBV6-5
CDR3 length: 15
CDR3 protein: CASSYKFDSNQPQHF
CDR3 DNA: TGTGCCAGCAGTTACAAGTTCGATAGCAATCAGCCCCAGCATTTT